The sequence of this T cell receptor (beta chain) was determined in a study of CD8+ T cells in alopecia areata. It was cDNA, reverse transcribed from extracted RNA, that served as the sequencing template. Assay used: immunoSEQ multiplex PCR; TCRdb lists only in-frame clones, some missing. This table holds 200,000 to 250,000 clones, about two thirds found once. Those with alopecia areata gave lesional scalp punch biopsies and peripheral blood. In its sample, this clone was seen a few times. V was pared by 1 base and J by 5 bases, with 6 bases between. Germline CDR1 is SGHAT and CDR2 is FQNNGV. The length of the CDR3 is 13 residues.

The sequencing used CD4+ T cells sorted from blood, collected at week 0. The sequence was collected from a human donor with alopecia areata. This rearrangement joins TRBV11-2 to TRBJ1-5; D is unclear. CDR3 sequence reads: CASSLVGHQPQHF. The DNA of the CDR3 is TGTGCCAGCAGCTTAGTAGGGCATCAGCCCCAGCATTTT.